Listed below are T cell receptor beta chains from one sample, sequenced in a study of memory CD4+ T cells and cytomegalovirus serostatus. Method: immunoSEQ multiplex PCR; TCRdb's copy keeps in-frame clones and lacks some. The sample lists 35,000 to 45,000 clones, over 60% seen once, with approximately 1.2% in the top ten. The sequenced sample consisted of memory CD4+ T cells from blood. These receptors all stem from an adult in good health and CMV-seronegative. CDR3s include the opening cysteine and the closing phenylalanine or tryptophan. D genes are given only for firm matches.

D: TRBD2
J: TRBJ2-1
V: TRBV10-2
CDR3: CASSGTSGSTEQFF

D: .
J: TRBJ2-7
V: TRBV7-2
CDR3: CASSGRDPLYEQYF

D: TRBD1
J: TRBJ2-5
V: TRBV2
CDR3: CASSQRTGRTQYF

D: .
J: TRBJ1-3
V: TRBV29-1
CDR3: CSVARTEQGNTIYF

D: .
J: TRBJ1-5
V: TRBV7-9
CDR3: CASSPHLEQPQHF

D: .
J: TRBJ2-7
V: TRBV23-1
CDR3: CASSQFRPGPGYEQYF

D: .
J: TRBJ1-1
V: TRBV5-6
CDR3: CASSLGGGVLEAFF

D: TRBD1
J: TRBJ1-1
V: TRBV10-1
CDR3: CASSEYAGGNTEAFF

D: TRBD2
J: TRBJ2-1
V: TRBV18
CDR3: CASSRRLAGRFDEQFF

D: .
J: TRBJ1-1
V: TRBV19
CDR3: CASSIDRGNTEAFF

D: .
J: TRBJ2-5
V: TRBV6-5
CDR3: CASSSAGGETQYF

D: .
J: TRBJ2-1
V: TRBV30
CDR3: CAWSVEGRNEQFF

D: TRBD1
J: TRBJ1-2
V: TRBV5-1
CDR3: CASSRIGDSHYGYTF

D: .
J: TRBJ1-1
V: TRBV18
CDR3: CASSRDREEAFF

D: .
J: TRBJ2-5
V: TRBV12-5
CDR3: CASGAGLYQETQYF

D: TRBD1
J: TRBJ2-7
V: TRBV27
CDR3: CASRTNPAGGDEQYF

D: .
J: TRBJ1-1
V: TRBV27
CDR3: CASSWGGTVNTEAFF

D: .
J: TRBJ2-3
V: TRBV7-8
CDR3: CASSAYIADTQYF

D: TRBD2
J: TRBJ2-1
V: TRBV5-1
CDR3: CASRTSGSGSEQFF

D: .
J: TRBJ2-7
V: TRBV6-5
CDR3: CASRGSSSSYEQYF

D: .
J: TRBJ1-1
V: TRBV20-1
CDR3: CSAGMNTEAFF

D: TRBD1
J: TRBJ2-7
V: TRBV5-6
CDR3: CASSPGTGSSYEQYF

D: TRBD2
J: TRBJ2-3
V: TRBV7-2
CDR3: CASLRAGANTDTQYF

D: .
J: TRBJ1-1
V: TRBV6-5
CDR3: CASSFTRNTEAFF

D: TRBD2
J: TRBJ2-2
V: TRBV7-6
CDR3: CASSSGLAGRVGELFF

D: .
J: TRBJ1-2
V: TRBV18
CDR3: CASSPGQKHGYTF

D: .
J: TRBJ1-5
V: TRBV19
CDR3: CASRRLVGGPLKGNQPQHF

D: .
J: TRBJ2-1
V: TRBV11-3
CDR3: CASSFSTLSSSYNEQFF

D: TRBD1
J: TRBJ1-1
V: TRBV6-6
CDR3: CASSPGQGAWFTEAFF

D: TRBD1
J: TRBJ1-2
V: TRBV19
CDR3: CASTKDRGYGYTF

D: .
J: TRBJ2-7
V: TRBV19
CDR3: CASSIGGQIYEQYF

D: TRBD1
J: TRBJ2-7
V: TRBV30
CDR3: CAWSGSTGTDYEQYF